The T cell receptor (beta chain) under discussion was sequenced for a study of cytomegalovirus exposure and HLA in healthy donors. As for the study in general: The 120 validation repertoires and the 666 first-cohort repertoires shared a platform, a later analysis reported.

Study results and limitations: Confirmation in vitro established that a few CMV-associated chains were specific for CMV antigens.

Generated by immunoSEQ multiplex PCR, the TCRdb table keeps only in-frame clones and is missing some. The sample records some 150,000 clones, about 86% being singletons. V lost 8 bases and J lost 4; bases outside the gene matches: 1. This CDR3 region has 13 residues. The germline V gene has CDR1 MNHNY and CDR2 SVGAGI (reference sequence). Separate from the approximately 670-subject first cohort was the 120-subject validation cohort, to which the donors belonged. Turning to this clone: Its specificity is unknown.

The sequence was collected from a man younger than 30 in good health and CMV-seropositive. The chain uses TRBV6-6 and TRBJ2-1; TRBD2 agrees at 11 bases. Material for sequencing was PBMCs. The CDR3 loop is CASGTSGYNEQFF. The CDR3 region has the DNA TGTGCCAGCGGGACTAGCGGTTACAATGAGCAGTTCTTC.